What follows are 25 T cell receptor beta chains derived from one specimen sequenced in a study of T cells in Graves' hyperthyroidism and ophthalmopathy. The source material, RNA transcripts, was used to amplify TCR beta CDR3 regions. An initial round of RT-PCR targeting the TCR CDR3 relied on the HTBI primer set. TCRdb passed the multiplex PCR reads through MiXCR, listing each CDR3 protein once. The profile shows 650,000 to 700,000 distinct CDR3 sequences, around 16% of them singletons. Sequenced: blood. The source is a man in his fifties or sixties with Graves' hyperthyroidism.

At least ten counts were recorded for this clonotype. V gene TRBV7-9 combines with J gene TRBJ2-7; no clear D. Germline CDR1 and CDR2: SEHNR and FQNEAQ (reference sequence). This CDR3 has 14 amino acids. Trimming took off 1 base at V and 5 bases at J, with 12 bases between the two ends. This chain's CDR3 is CASSLEAKTHEQYF. The CDR3 DNA is TGTGCCAGCAGCTTAGAGGCCAAAACCCACGAGCAGTACTTC.

The table lists this clonotype with many counts. This chain uses TRBV6-2 or TRBV6-3 with TRBJ1-5; D not certain. Trimming pared 2 bases from V and 0 bases from J, leaving 5 bases between. The CDR3 has 14 amino acids. The germline CDR1 and CDR2 sequences are MNHEY and SVGEGT. In DNA form, the CDR3 reads TGTGCCAGCAGTTACGGGAATAGCAATCAGCCCCAGCATTTT. Amino acid sequence: CASSYGNSNQPQHF.

The chain employs TRBV27 and TRBJ2-7; D is possibly TRBD1 (6 bases). This CDR3 has 14 amino acids. Trimming pared 4 bases from V and 2 bases from J, leaving 12 bases between. Per germline, CDR1 MNHEY and CDR2 SMNVEV (reference sequence). The CDR3 sequence is CASSSNRVPYEQYF. The CDR3 DNA is TGTGCCAGCAGTTCAAACAGGGTTCCCTACGAGCAGTACTTC.

This clonotype was seen at least ten times. The chain recombines TRBV27 with TRBJ1-4, with 8 bases lining up with TRBD1. The germline V gene has CDR1 MNHEY and CDR2 SMNVEV (reference sequence). CDR3 length: 17 amino acids. With 5 bases clipped from V and 0 bases from J, the junction kept 8 bases outside the gene matches. DNA for the CDR3: TGTGCCAGCAGTCCCCGGACAGGGCCTGCAACTAATGAAAAACTGTTTTTT. As protein: CASSPRTGPATNEKLFF. Full variable domain (rest looked up from reference TRBV27 and TRBJ1-4): EAQVTQNPRYLITVTGKKLTVTCSQNMNHEYMSWYRQDPGLGLRQIYYSMNVEVTDKGDVPEGYKVSRKEKRNFPLILESPSPNQTSLYFCASSPRTGPATNEKLFFGSGTQLSVL.

The chain has TRBV25-1 and TRBJ1-6; no firm D call. Germline lookup yields CDR1 MGHDK and CDR2 SYGVNS. The CDR3 length is 14 residues. With 0 bases removed from V and 7 bases from J, the gap between germline ends came to 7 bases. The CDR3 here is CASSEYWSNSPLHF. Written as DNA, the CDR3 is TGTGCCAGCAGTGAATATTGGTCGAATTCACCCCTCCACTTT. The full variable domain, with the rest looked up from reference TRBV25-1 and TRBJ1-6, is EADIYQTPRYLVIGTGKKITLECSQTMGHDKMYWYQQDPGMELHLIHYSYGVNSTEKGDLSSESTVSRIRTEHFPLTLESARPSHTSQYLCASSEYWSNSPLHFGNGTRLTVT.

This clonotype has at least ten counts. The CDR3: CASSLDGQGARNSPLHF. The CDR3 DNA is TGTGCCAGCAGCTTAGATGGACAGGGGGCTCGAAATTCACCCCTCCACTTT. This rearrangement joins TRBV7-2 to TRBJ1-6; 11 positions agree with TRBD1. CDR1 SGHTA and CDR2 FQGNSA come from the germline V gene. This CDR3 has 17 amino acids. The V and J ends lost 1 base and 7 bases, in that order; junction bases with no gene match: 6.

This clonotype was detected a few times. The chain is built from TRBV7-9 and TRBJ1-5; D may be TRBD1 (5 bases). CDR1 is SEHNR and CDR2 is FQNEAQ in the germline V gene (reference sequence). The V and J ends lost 1 base and 3 bases respectively, with 10 bases between them. The CDR3 is made up of 15 amino acids. The CDR3 loop reads CASSLGGRHNQPQHF. Here the CDR3 DNA reads TGTGCCAGCAGCTTAGGGGGCAGGCACAATCAGCCCCAGCATTTT.

The chain couples TRBV3-1 to TRBJ1-3; 8 nucleotides agree with TRBD1. Germline V gene data show CDR1 as LGHDT and CDR2 as YNNKEL (reference sequence). The CDR3 is 16 amino acids. Germline trimming cut 1 base from V and 4 bases from J; bases unmatched to any gene: 6. CDR3 nucleotides: TGTGCCAGCAGCCAAGTAAGACAGGGGTACGGAAACACCATATATTTT. Amino acids: CASSQVRQGYGNTIYF.

There are many counts of this clonotype. V gene TRBV27 combines with J gene TRBJ2-7; TRBD2 agrees at 7 bases. The junction had 8 bases not matched to a gene; V was cut back by 6 bases and J by 0 bases. There are 15 residues in the CDR3. Germline CDR1 is MNHEY and CDR2 is SMNVEV (reference sequence). CDR3 loop: CASSFSGLNSYEQYF. CDR3 sequence (DNA): TGTGCCAGCAGCTTTAGCGGGTTAAACTCCTACGAGCAGTACTTC.

The gene calls are TRBV6-9 and TRBJ2-5; no clear D gene. Germline V CDR1 and CDR2: MNHGY, SVAAGI. Trimming took off 3 bases at V and 2 bases at J, with 13 bases between the two ends. This CDR3 is built from 15 residues. CDR3 in amino acids: CASSYRPRDQETQYF. The CDR3 DNA reads TGTGCCAGCAGTTACCGACCACGCGATCAAGAGACCCAGTACTTC.

This chain links TRBV28 with TRBJ1-1; weak D call: TRBD1 (6 bases). V was cut by 6 bases and J by 1 base, with 12 bases left in between. Germline-derived CDR1 and CDR2 are MDHEN and SYDVKM. This CDR3 comprises 14 residues. The CDR3 here is CASRPGTPNTEAFF. CDR3 nucleotide sequence: TGTGCCAGCAGACCAGGGACACCGAACACTGAAGCTTTCTTT.

There are a few counts of this clonotype. The chain has TRBV20-1 and TRBJ1-5; D is unresolved. The CDR3 extends over 15 amino acids. With 4 bases removed from V and 0 bases from J, the gap between germline ends came to 13 bases. CDR1 DFQATT and CDR2 SNEGSKA come from the germline V gene (reference sequence). In DNA form, the CDR3 reads TGCAGTGCTACCGGACGCCTATATAGCAATCAGCCCCAGCATTTT. Translated: CSATGRLYSNQPQHF.

Comments on this clonotype: An end of the junction does not agree with germline; a read error may underlie this. The chain uses TRBV25-1 and TRBJ2-3; D uncertain. The CDR3 is made up of 14 amino acids. Germline CDR1 and CDR2: MGHDK and SYGVNS. CDR3 sequence: CTSRSTSSTDTQYF. CDR3 nucleotide sequence: TGTACCAGCAGATCCACTTCTAGCACAGATACGCAGTATTTT.

This clonotype was seen repeatedly, ten times or more. The chain combines TRBV6-5 with TRBJ2-7; 8 bases line up with TRBD1. V lost 2 bases, J lost 0 bases, and 9 bases stayed unmatched. Germline V gene sequence: CDR1 MNHEY, CDR2 SVGAGI. This CDR3 has 17 residues. CDR3 amino acids: CASSYHDRGNPSYEQYF. The CDR3 DNA is TGTGCCAGCAGTTACCATGACAGGGGAAACCCCTCCTACGAGCAGTACTTC.

Ten or more counts support this clonotype. The rearrangement links TRBV27 to TRBJ2-1, with 11 positions matching TRBD2. This CDR3 spans 13 amino acids. The germline gives CDR1 MNHEY, CDR2 SMNVEV (reference sequence). With V trimmed by 6 bases and J by 10 bases, 5 bases remained unmatched. This chain's CDR3 is CASRTSGMREQFF. In DNA form, the CDR3 reads TGTGCCAGCAGGACTAGCGGGATGCGGGAGCAGTTCTTC.

DNA for the CDR3: TGTGCCAGCAGTTTATCGTTTGGCACCGGGGAGCTGTTTTTT. Protein sequence: CASSLSFGTGELFF. The V and J genes are TRBV27 and TRBJ2-2; the D is unclear. This CDR3 spans 14 amino acids. Germline V gene sequence: CDR1 MNHEY, CDR2 SMNVEV (reference sequence). V dropped 0 bases and J dropped 4 bases, with 6 bases sitting between them.

The chain employs TRBV2 and TRBJ2-6; D is ambiguous. V lost 5 bases and J 2 bases, leaving 19 bases between the germline ends. This CDR3 is 18 amino acids long. Germline assignment: CDR1 SNHLY and CDR2 FYNNEI. This chain's CDR3 is CASSSQTAAQAGANVLTF. The CDR3 region has the DNA TGTGCCAGCAGTTCACAAACCGCCGCTCAGGCTGGGGCCAACGTCCTGACTTTC.

The chain joins TRBV28 to TRBJ1-1, with 9 bases fitting TRBD1. CDR3 size: 15 residues. After removal of 8 bases from V and 5 bases from J, the junction contained 12 bases not matched to a gene. The germline V gene has CDR1 MDHEN and CDR2 SYDVKM. The CDR3 nucleotides are TGTGCCAGCGGTACAGGGGGCGCGTTGAGAACTGAAGCTTTCTTT. This translates into CASGTGGALRTEAFF. Variable domain in full (rest from reference TRBV28 and TRBJ1-1): DVKVTQSSRYLVKRTGEKVFLECVQDMDHENMFWYRQDPGLGLRLIYFSYDVKMKEKGDIPEGYSVSREKKERFSLILESASTNQTSMYLCASGTGGALRTEAFFGQGTRLTVV.

This clonotype was detected ten times or more. This rearrangement joins TRBV7-9 to TRBJ2-5, with 8 bases matching TRBD2. After removal of 0 bases from V and 5 bases from J, the junction contained 5 bases not matched to a gene. The CDR3 covers 15 residues. Germline V gives CDR1 SEHNR, CDR2 FQNEAQ (reference sequence). The CDR3 sequence: CASSLALSGSETQYF. The CDR3 coding sequence is TGTGCCAGCAGCTTAGCGCTCAGCGGGAGTGAGACCCAGTACTTC.

This clonotype was found many times. The chain links TRBV2 to TRBJ2-1; 8 positions match TRBD1. The CDR3 contains 12 residues. Trimming at V came to 5 bases and at J to 15 bases, leaving 9 bases not matched to a gene. Per germline, CDR1 SNHLY and CDR2 FYNNEI. The CDR3 is CASSRMGQAGFF. As DNA, the CDR3 is TGTGCCAGCAGTAGAATGGGACAGGCGGGGTTCTTC. Using reference TRBV2 and TRBJ2-1 for the parts outside the CDR3, the full variable domain is EPEVTQTPSHQVTQMGQEVILRCVPISNHLYFYWYRQILGQKVEFLVSFYNNEISEKSEIFDDQFSVERPDGSNFTLKIRSTKLEDSAMYFCASSRMGQAGFFGPGTRLTVL.

This clonotype occurred many times. The chain combines TRBV5-1 with TRBJ2-1; tentatively, D is TRBD2 (6 bases). The V gene lost 0 bases and the J gene lost 0 bases, with 10 bases spanning the gap. The V gene's germline CDR1 is SGHRS and CDR2 YFSETQ. This CDR3 contains 16 residues. The DNA for the CDR3 is TGCGCCAGCAGCTTGGACGCGGGAACCTCCTACAATGAGCAGTTCTTC. Amino acid sequence: CASSLDAGTSYNEQFF.

The rearrangement links TRBV11-2 to TRBJ1-3; TRBD1 matches at 9 bases. Germline CDR1 is SGHAT and CDR2 is FQNNGV. The CDR3 length is 14 residues. The V and J ends lost 5 bases and 7 bases, in that order; junction bases with no gene match: 6. CDR3 DNA sequence: TGTGCCAGCAGCCGAGGACAGGGGTTGAACACCATATATTTT. Translated, it gives CASSRGQGLNTIYF. The whole variable domain, filled in from reference TRBV11-2 and TRBJ1-3, reads EAGVAQSPRYKIIEKRQSVAFWCNPISGHATLYWYQQILGQGPKLLIQFQNNGVVDDSQLPKDRFSAERLKGVDSTLKIQPAKLEDSAVYLCASSRGQGLNTIYFGEGSWLTVV.

The table lists this clonotype with a few counts. This chain joins TRBV27 and TRBJ2-7, with D possibly matching TRBD2 (5 bases). With 4 bases removed from V and 1 base from J, the gap between germline ends came to 14 bases. The CDR3 runs 15 residues. Germline CDR1 reads MNHEY; CDR2 reads SMNVEV (reference sequence). CDR3 sequence (DNA): TGTGCCAGCAGTTCCGCCCCGGGGAAATCCTACGAGCAGTACTTC. Amino acids: CASSSAPGKSYEQYF.

This clonotype was counted only a few times. The V and J genes are TRBV6-2 or TRBV6-3 and TRBJ1-6; D not certain. CDR3 size: 16 residues. Per the germline V gene, CDR1 is MNHEY and CDR2 is SVGEGT. V gave up 6 bases and J gave up 7 bases, with 19 bases separating them. CDR3 sequence reads: CASSPTGGPQNSPLHF. The CDR3 nucleotides read TGTGCCAGCAGCCCTACGGGCGGACCGCAAAATTCACCCCTCCACTTT.

This clonotype appeared many times. In DNA, the CDR3 is TGTGCCAGCAGCTTAAGTGACAGCCAAGAGACCCAGTACTTC. Amino acids: CASSLSDSQETQYF. The genes are TRBV11-2 and TRBJ2-5; D possibly corresponds to TRBD1 (5 bases). Germline CDR1 SGHAT, CDR2 FQNNGV. This CDR3 has 14 amino acids. Deletions cut 2 bases from V and 1 base from J, with 8 bases between.